The 29 T cell receptor beta chains in this list originate from one sample, sequenced in a study of T-cell reconstitution after alpha-beta-depleted transplantation in children. Molecular barcoding with unique molecular identifiers was used for the TCRbeta library. TCRdb reanalysed the PCR reads using MiXCR and keeps one entry per CDR3 protein. In the table there are hundreds of thousands of distinct CDR3 sequences, less than 15% of which are singletons. The material was PBMCs, obtained before TCRalphabeta/CD19-depleted stem cell transplant. Every receptor here comes from a girl aged 2-10 years with congenital amegakaryocytic thrombocytopenia, due to receive a stem cell transplant.

This clonotype was observed at least ten times. This chain connects TRBV12-3 or TRBV12-4 to TRBJ2-3; D might be TRBD1 (6 bases). This CDR3 spans 17 amino acids. V was cut by 5 bases and J by 4 bases, with 22 bases left in between. The CDR3 nucleotides read TGTGCCAGCAGTACCAAATCCTGGGACAATAGTCCAGATACGCAGTATTTT. Amino acids: CASSTKSWDNSPDTQYF.

This clonotype was seen ten or more times. This chain connects TRBV7-6 to TRBJ1-5; D is unclear. Germline CDR1 SGHVS, CDR2 FNYEAQ. This CDR3 spans 15 amino acids. Trimming pared 1 base from V and 1 base from J, leaving 8 bases between. CDR3 residues: CASSLDGSSNQPQHF. CDR3 nucleotide sequence: TGTGCCAGCAGCTTAGACGGGTCCAGCAATCAGCCCCAGCATTTT.

At least ten counts were recorded for this clonotype. The rearrangement joins TRBV20-1 to TRBJ2-5; TRBD1 aligns across 7 bases. This CDR3 contains 12 residues. Germline V gives CDR1 DFQATT, CDR2 SNEGSKA (reference sequence). V was pared by 6 bases and J by 3 bases, with 4 bases of the junction left unmatched. The chain's CDR3 is CSAPTGKETQYF. In DNA, the CDR3 is TGCAGTGCACCGACAGGGAAAGAGACCCAGTACTTC.

In this sample, this clonotype turned up many times. The rearrangement links TRBV2 to TRBJ1-6, with 11 bases fitting TRBD1. The CDR3 consists of 14 residues. V lost 9 bases to trimming and J lost 9 bases; unmatched junction nucleotides: 7. CDR1 and CDR2 (germline): SNHLY, FYNNEI. This CDR3 reads CARGQGARPSPLHF. CDR3 sequence (DNA): TGTGCCAGAGGACAGGGGGCTCGGCCTTCACCCCTCCACTTT.

This clonotype was seen at least ten times. The V gene is TRBV5-5, the J gene TRBJ2-6; no clear D gene. The CDR3 is 16 residues long. Between the trimmed V and J ends, which lost 1 base and 0 bases, there was a span of 8 bases. The germline CDR1 and CDR2 sequences are SGHKS and YYEKEE (reference sequence). The CDR3 sequence: CASSLLWNSGANVLTF. DNA for the CDR3: TGTGCCAGCAGCTTGCTATGGAACTCTGGGGCCAACGTCCTGACTTTC.

This clonotype was recorded at least ten times. This rearrangement joins TRBV20-1 to TRBJ2-1, with D tentatively TRBD1 (6 bases). The CDR3 has 14 residues. Germline CDR1 reads DFQATT; CDR2 reads SNEGSKA (reference sequence). Trimming removed 6 bases at V and 6 bases at J, with 18 bases between. The CDR3 DNA reads TGCAGTGCCACAGAAACCCTAGGGGGCAATGAGCAGTTCTTC. Amino acids: CSATETLGGNEQFF.

This clonotype appeared a single time. This chain joins TRBV28 and TRBJ2-7; D assignment may be TRBD1 or TRBD2 (6 bases each). The CDR3 has 15 residues. Germline V lookup: CDR1 MDHEN, CDR2 SYDVKM. The V gene lost 5 bases and the J gene lost 4 bases, with 18 bases spanning the gap. The CDR3 is CASSPGGTSGYEQYF. CDR3 nucleotides: TGTGCCAGCAGTCCCGGCGGGACATCCGGGTACGAGCAGTACTTC.

This clonotype occurred many times. The V and J genes are TRBV28 and TRBJ1-5; D gene uncertain. Trimming cost V 7 bases and J 5 bases, with 12 bases left between them. Germline V CDR1 and CDR2: MDHEN, SYDVKM. This CDR3 is built from 13 residues. The CDR3 here is CASTPTGYQPQHF. The DNA for the CDR3 is TGTGCCAGCACCCCCACCGGTTATCAGCCCCAGCATTTT.

The V call is TRBV20-1, the J call TRBJ2-3, with D tentatively TRBD2 (5 bases). The CDR3 has 14 residues. Germline CDR1 DFQATT, CDR2 SNEGSKA (reference sequence). Trimming removed 4 bases at V and 10 bases at J, with 21 bases between. The CDR3 region is CSANMTPRRSAQYF. DNA for the CDR3: TGCAGTGCTAACATGACGCCTCGGAGGTCGGCGCAGTATTTT.

Many counts were recorded for this clonotype. This chain uses TRBV29-1 with TRBJ1-2; TRBD1 is a possible D gene (6 bases). CDR1 SQVTM and CDR2 ANQGSEA come from the germline V gene. Trimming took 7 bases from V and 8 from J, leaving 17 bases between them. This CDR3 spans 12 amino acids. This CDR3 is CSGIGGAQGYTF. The CDR3 DNA sequence: TGCAGCGGAATTGGGGGGGCGCAGGGCTACACCTTC.

This clonotype was observed a handful of times. This chain joins TRBV6-2 or TRBV6-3 and TRBJ1-1; TRBD1 is a possible D gene (6 bases). The V end lost 5 bases, the J end lost 3 bases, and 22 bases lay between the germline ends. Per germline, CDR1 MNHEY and CDR2 SVGEGT. The CDR3 is made up of 17 amino acids. The CDR3 is CASSNRDNRTRDTEAFF. The DNA of the CDR3 is TGTGCCAGCAGTAACCGGGACAACCGAACGCGGGACACTGAAGCTTTCTTT.

This clonotype turned up a few times. This chain links TRBV6-1 with TRBJ2-1; perhaps TRBD2 as D (6 bases). Trimming left V 5 bases short and J 3 bases short, with 17 bases between. Germline CDR1 is MNHNS and CDR2 is SASEGT. The length of the CDR3 is 16 residues. The CDR3 DNA reads TGTGCCAGCAGTCCCAGTCGAGGCGGGGTCTACAATGAGCAGTTCTTC. It codes for CASSPSRGGVYNEQFF.

This clonotype showed up many times. The chain couples TRBV5-1 to TRBJ2-7; either TRBD1 or TRBD2 may fit D (6 bases each). The CDR3 has 15 amino acids. V was shortened by 5 bases and J by 0 bases, with 15 bases between the two germline ends. Germline CDR1 and CDR2: SGHRS and YFSETQ. The CDR3 here is CASSPLGGGSYEQYF. The DNA for the CDR3 is TGCGCCAGCAGTCCTTTGGGGGGCGGCTCCTACGAGCAGTACTTC.

This clonotype was observed at least ten times. V is TRBV5-1 and J is TRBJ2-1, with 7 nucleotides matching TRBD2. With 1 base clipped from V and 3 bases from J, the junction kept 4 bases outside the gene matches. The germline gives CDR1 SGHRS, CDR2 YFSETQ. There are 15 residues in the CDR3. The CDR3 region has the DNA TGCGCCAGCAGCTTGTCAGCGGGGAACTACAATGAGCAGTTCTTC. It codes for CASSLSAGNYNEQFF.

Ten or more counts support this clonotype. The chain recombines TRBV7-2 with TRBJ1-3; D ambiguous. Trimming stripped 3 bases from V and 0 bases from J, with 6 bases between. Germline V gives CDR1 SGHTA, CDR2 FQGNSA. The length of the CDR3 is 14 residues. CDR3 in DNA: TGTGCCAGCAGCTTCAGCAGCTCTGGAAACACCATATATTTT. Protein sequence: CASSFSSSGNTIYF. The variable domain in full, with the rest retrieved from reference TRBV7-2 and TRBJ1-3, is GAGVSQSPSNKVTEKGKDVELRCDPISGHTALYWYRQSLGQGLEFLIYFQGNSAPDKSGLPSDRFSAERTGGSVSTLTIQRTQQEDSAVYLCASSFSSSGNTIYFGEGSWLTVV.

DNA of the CDR3: TGTGCCAGCATGGATTTATTCTCCGGGGAGCTGTTTTTT. Its protein is CASMDLFSGELFF. The J gene is TRBJ2-2, the V gene TRBV6-1; D is unresolved. The CDR3 extends over 13 amino acids. V shed 7 bases and J shed 6 bases, with 12 bases lying between them. Germline CDR1 MNHNS, CDR2 SASEGT.

This clonotype has only one observation. This sequence joins TRBV19 and TRBJ2-1, with D maybe TRBD2 (6 bases). The CDR3 runs to 14 residues. Germline loops: CDR1 LNHDA, CDR2 SQIVND (reference sequence). Trimming removed 3 bases at V and 7 bases at J, with 13 bases between. CDR3 sequence: CASSIGLAQNEQFF. The DNA of the CDR3 is TGTGCCAGTAGTATCGGCCTAGCGCAGAATGAGCAGTTCTTC.

This chain uses TRBV15 with TRBJ2-7; 10 bases line up with TRBD1. CDR1 and CDR2 (germline): LNHNV, YYDKDF (reference sequence). V was clipped by 0 bases and J by 3 bases; unmatched bases: 2. The CDR3 length is 15 residues. DNA for the CDR3: TGTGCCACCAGCAGAGAACGGACAGGGGGCTACGAGCAGTACTTC. It encodes CATSRERTGGYEQYF.

This clonotype was recorded many times. The chain recombines TRBV27 with TRBJ2-1; 7 bases match TRBD2. Germline trimming cut 6 bases from V and 9 bases from J; bases unmatched to any gene: 20. In germline, CDR1 is MNHEY, CDR2 SMNVEV (reference sequence). CDR3 length equals 17 residues. CDR3 in amino acids: CASRFLPLSGEVSEQFF. The CDR3 DNA reads TGTGCCAGCAGATTTCTCCCTCTCAGCGGGGAGGTTAGTGAGCAGTTCTTC.

In its sample, this clonotype was seen many times. This rearrangement joins TRBV12-3 or TRBV12-4 to TRBJ2-1; 8 nucleotides align to TRBD2. This CDR3 contains 13 residues. V lost 3 bases, J lost 9 bases, and 4 bases stayed unmatched. This CDR3 is CASSLGLGREQFF. CDR3 sequence (DNA): TGTGCCAGCAGTTTGGGACTAGGTCGTGAGCAGTTCTTC.

This clonotype was seen repeatedly, ten times or more. The rearrangement uses TRBV4-1 and TRBJ1-4; 9 bases agree with TRBD1. J was trimmed by 10 bases and V by 3 bases; bases with no gene match: 12. The germline V gene encodes CDR1 MGHRA and CDR2 YSYEKL. This CDR3 is 16 amino acids long. The CDR3 coding sequence is TGCGCCAGCAGCCACCCGAGGACAGGGGACGGAGGAAAACTGTTTTTT. Translating it yields CASSHPRTGDGGKLFF.

At least ten counts were recorded for this clonotype. The chain couples TRBV7-9 to TRBJ2-7; TRBD2 agrees at 7 bases. This CDR3 has 15 amino acids. V shed 5 bases and J 5 bases; nucleotides not matched to a gene: 12. Per the germline V gene, CDR1 is SEHNR and CDR2 is FQNEAQ (reference sequence). CDR3 DNA sequence: TGTGCCAGCAGCCGCGGGACTATCGCTTTCCACGAGCAGTACTTC. Residues: CASSRGTIAFHEQYF.

This clonotype was observed a few times. The chain couples TRBV27 to TRBJ2-7; 9 bases align to TRBD2. Unmatched junction bases numbered 7, after V lost 1 base and J lost 6 bases. Germline loops: CDR1 MNHEY, CDR2 SMNVEV (reference sequence). The CDR3 has 15 residues. This CDR3 reads CASSLYGGRATEQYF. Written as DNA, the CDR3 is TGTGCCAGCAGTTTATATGGCGGGAGGGCCACCGAGCAGTACTTC.

CDR3: CSARDSGVGTDTQYF. The CDR3, as DNA: TGCAGTGCAAGGGACAGTGGTGTTGGCACAGATACGCAGTATTTT. This rearrangement joins TRBV20-1 to TRBJ2-3; 7 nucleotides agree with TRBD1. The CDR3 is 15 residues long. CDR1 is DFQATT, CDR2 SNEGSKA, per germline (reference sequence). V lost 6 bases and J lost 1; bases outside the gene matches: 10.

This clonotype was counted at least ten times. This rearrangement joins TRBV7-9 to TRBJ1-4; D call uncertain. The V end lost 7 bases, the J end lost 6 bases, and 9 bases lay between the germline ends. The CDR3 extends over 12 amino acids. Per germline, CDR1 SEHNR and CDR2 FQNEAQ (reference sequence). CDR3 nucleotide sequence: TGTGCCAGCAAAACTAAGGATGAAAAACTGTTTTTT. It is translated as CASKTKDEKLFF.

This clonotype was counted only a few times. The genes are TRBV5-1 and TRBJ2-3, with TRBD2 identical over 8 bases. The CDR3 is 17 residues long. The V gene end was trimmed by 0 bases and the J gene end by 2 bases; junction bases not matched to a gene: 8. The germline V gene encodes CDR1 SGHRS and CDR2 YFSETQ. This chain's CDR3 is CASSLDGTRGPTDTQYF. The CDR3 region has the DNA TGCGCCAGCAGCTTGGACGGGACTAGGGGCCCCACAGATACGCAGTATTTT.

This clonotype was detected only a few times. The chain employs TRBV7-8 and TRBJ2-7; unclear D gene. V was cut by 2 bases and J by 6 bases, with 14 bases left in between. The CDR3 spans 14 residues. CDR1 is SGHVS and CDR2 is FQNEAQ in the germline V gene. The CDR3 sequence is CASSLTIKVSEQYF. The CDR3 nucleotides are TGTGCCAGCAGCTTAACAATTAAAGTCTCCGAGCAGTACTTC. The full variable domain, in which reference TRBV7-8 and TRBJ2-7 provide the parts outside the CDR3, is GAGVSQSPRYKVAKRGQDVALRCDPISGHVSLFWYQQALGQGPEFLTYFQNEAQLDKSGLPSDRFFAERPEGSVSTLKIQRTQQEDSAVYLCASSLTIKVSEQYFGPGTRLTVT.

This clonotype was detected a few times. The genes are TRBV5-1 and TRBJ2-6; D remains ambiguous. CDR1 and CDR2 from the germline V gene are SGHRS and YFSETQ. The V gene lost 3 bases and the J gene lost 0 bases, with 13 bases spanning the gap. The CDR3 loop spans 17 amino acids. The CDR3 loop reads CASSSYSAVSGANVLTF. The DNA for the CDR3 is TGCGCCAGCAGCTCGTATTCAGCCGTCTCTGGGGCCAACGTCCTGACTTTC.

V gene TRBV12-3 or TRBV12-4 combines with J gene TRBJ2-5; D is possibly TRBD1 (6 bases). Trimming removed 7 bases from V and 4 bases from J, with 22 bases in between. The CDR3 contains 16 residues. This CDR3 reads CASTIGLGLGGETQYF. The CDR3 DNA sequence: TGTGCCAGCACGATTGGACTGGGTTTAGGGGGAGAGACCCAGTACTTC.